This T cell receptor beta chain was retrieved from a study of blood T cell repertoires in COVID-19. On the study more broadly: Italy, Spain and the United States were the sources of the convalescent and acute COVID-19 samples.

Per the original data handling: The assay estimated nucleated cells by amplifying reference gene primers. This table comes from immunoSEQ multiplex PCR, and its TCRdb copy is limited to in-frame clones, with some not included. Clone size and the V and J calls come from that table; the DNA yielded D and trimming. The table records approximately 120,000 clones, about 83% of them present only once. Trimming cost V 1 base and J 11 bases, with 17 bases left between them. Germline V gene data show CDR1 as MDHEN and CDR2 as SYDVKM. This CDR3 is built from 14 residues. This sequence joins TRBV28 and TRBJ1-1; unclear D gene. The sequence derives from a man in his fifties or sixties with acute or convalescent COVID-19. The sample was peripheral blood. The CDR3: CASSLFSPGEVAFF. The CDR3 DNA reads as TGTGCCAGCAGTTTATTTTCCCCCGGAGAAGTGGCTTTCTTT. The variable domain in full, with the rest retrieved from reference TRBV28 and TRBJ1-1, is DVKVTQSSRYLVKRTGEKVFLECVQDMDHENMFWYRQDPGLGLRLIYFSYDVKMKEKGDIPEGYSVSREKKERFSLILESASTNQTSMYLCASSLFSPGEVAFFGQGTRLTVV.